Listed below are T cell receptor beta chains from one sample, sequenced in a study of T cell responses to AZD1222 COVID-19 vaccine. Measured with immunoSEQ multiplex PCR; TCRdb has only the in-frame clones, and not every one. The sample has around 120,000 clones; about 88% are singletons. The sequencing here drew on peripheral blood, taken on day 0 of AZD1222 vaccination. The source is an adult in good health. Each CDR3 is given with its conserved first and last residue. D genes are given only for firm matches. The listing skips clone size in some rows; elsewhere it reads once, few, many or a size class.

- | few | TRBJ1-1 | TRBV9 | TGTGCCAGCAGTGTTAGGAACACTGAAGCTTTCTTT | CASSVRNTEAFF
TRBD2 | - | TRBJ2-1 | TRBV11-2 | TGTGCCAGCAGCCCCGAGGGAGGGCAGGGTTACAATGAGCAGTTCTTC | CASSPEGGQGYNEQFF
TRBD2 | - | TRBJ2-7 | TRBV27 | TGTGCCAGCAGTCCCCATCGTAGCGGGAGGGCCGTCCACGAGCAGTACTTC | CASSPHRSGRAVHEQYF
- | - | TRBJ2-4 | TRBV19 | TGTGCCAGTAGTATAACGGCCCGATCGGGGCTAGCCAAAAACATTCAGTACTTC | CASSITARSGLAKNIQYF
TRBD2 | - | TRBJ2-5 | TRBV7-2 | TGTGCCAGCAAATGGGGAGGGTCGTACCAAGAGACCCAGTACTTC | CASKWGGSYQETQYF
TRBD1 | - | TRBJ2-1 | TRBV24-1 | TGTGCCACCAGTGATCCCCGGACAGGGGGCAATGAGCAGTTCTTC | CATSDPRTGGNEQFF
- | - | TRBJ1-4 | TRBV6-5 | TGTGCCAGCACTAAGGGGCGGTTCGGGGAAAAACTGTTTTTT | CASTKGRFGEKLFF
TRBD1 | few | TRBJ2-5 | TRBV2 | TGTGCCGTACAGGGGGCGGGGGAGACCCAGTACTTC | CAVQGAGETQYF
- | - | TRBJ2-1 | TRBV5-1 | TGCGCCAGCAGCTTGGTGTCGGAGGGTAGCAATGAGCAGTTCTTC | CASSLVSEGSNEQFF
TRBD1 | - | TRBJ2-5 | TRBV28 | TGTGCCAGCAGTTTGGGGACAGGGGAGGAGACCCAGTACTTC | CASSLGTGEETQYF
TRBD1 | - | TRBJ1-5 | TRBV6-1 | TGTGCCAGCAGCACGGACAGGGAGCGCAATCAGCCCCAGCATTTT | CASSTDRERNQPQHF
- | few | TRBJ1-2 | TRBV19 | TGTGCCAGTAGTACGGGCAGGGGTGCTGGCTACACCTTC | CASSTGRGAGYTF
- | - | TRBJ2-5 | TRBV7-2 | TGTGCCACCTCGAGGGGAACGGAGACCCAGTACTTC | CATSRGTETQYF
- | - | TRBJ1-2 | TRBV18 | TGTGCCAGCTCACTCGAAGGGGGGACCTATGGCTACACCTTC | CASSLEGGTYGYTF
- | - | TRBJ1-1 | TRBV3-1/TRBV3-2 | TGTGCCAGCAGCCACGGGAGGGTACGCACTGAAGCTTTCTTT | CASSHGRVRTEAFF
TRBD1 | once | TRBJ2-5 | TRBV10-3 | TGTGCCATCAGTGAGTTACAGGGGTATCAAGAGACCCAGTACTTC | CAISELQGYQETQYF
TRBD1 | - | TRBJ2-1 | TRBV9 | TGTGCCAGCAGCGTAGGACAGGGTAGGGGCGATGAGCAGTTCTTC | CASSVGQGRGDEQFF
- | - | TRBJ1-6 | TRBV9 | TGTGCCAGCAGCGTCGGCAGCTCCTATAATTCACCCCTCCACTTT | CASSVGSSYNSPLHF
TRBD2 | - | TRBJ2-7 | TRBV7-2 | TGTGCCAGCAGCTTAGCGAGTCATAGGCTAGCGGGAGGGGGGGCCTACGAGCAGTACTTC | CASSLASHRLAGGGAYEQYF
- | - | TRBJ2-1 | TRBV5-1 | TGCGCCAGCAGCTTCCCCTTGGCGGGGCAAAGGAATGAGCAGTTCTTC | CASSFPLAGQRNEQFF
- | - | TRBJ1-2 | TRBV7-2 | TGTGCCAGCAGCGCAGGGGTCCGCCTCGCGAAGCCAGATGGCTACACCTTC | CASSAGVRLAKPDGYTF
- | - | TRBJ1-2 | TRBV19 | TGTGCCAGTAGTAGAGTGGGGGCGCAGCATGGCTACACCTTC | CASSRVGAQHGYTF
- | - | TRBJ1-3 | TRBV9 | TGTGCCAGCAGCAAAGGGTATGAGCCCTCTGGAAACACCATATATTTT | CASSKGYEPSGNTIYF
- | - | TRBJ1-2 | TRBV27 | TGTGCCAGCAGTTTTTGGGGCGCGGGGGATGGCTACACCTTC | CASSFWGAGDGYTF
- | - | TRBJ1-2 | TRBV4-1 | TGCGCCAGCAGCCAACTCACAGGGCTCCCTAACTATGGCTACACCTTC | CASSQLTGLPNYGYTF
TRBD1 | - | TRBJ2-7 | TRBV4-1 | TGCGCCAGCAGCCAAGCAACGGGACAGGGCTACGAGCAGTACTTC | CASSQATGQGYEQYF
- | once | TRBJ1-3 | TRBV2 | TGTGCCAGCAGAGTCGGGACCGACCCCGTGGGAGGAAACACCATATATTTT | CASRVGTDPVGGNTIYF
- | - | TRBJ2-7 | TRBV5-1 | TGCGCCAGCAGCTCGGGGGATCTGGACGAGCAGTACTTC | CASSSGDLDEQYF
- | - | TRBJ2-7 | TRBV19 | TGTGCCAGTAGTATGGGACCGTCCTACGAGCAGTACTTC | CASSMGPSYEQYF
- | - | TRBJ2-4 | TRBV7-2 | TGTGCCAGCAGCGCTACAGGGATGCTAGCCAAAAACATTCAGTACTTC | CASSATGMLAKNIQYF
- | few | TRBJ2-2 | TRBV3-1/TRBV3-2 | TGTGCCAGCAGCCAAGAGGGAAGGGAGCTGTTTTTT | CASSQEGRELFF
TRBD1 | - | TRBJ1-2 | TRBV19 | TGTGCCAGTTCCGACAGGGGGTTGGATGGCTACACCTTC | CASSDRGLDGYTF
- | - | TRBJ1-1 | TRBV6-2/TRBV6-3 | TGTGCCAGCAGTTGGATAGGGAACACTGAAGCTTTCTTT | CASSWIGNTEAFF
- | - | TRBJ2-7 | TRBV5-6 | TGTGCCAGCAGCCAGACGGGCATTCGCGAGCAGTACTTC | CASSQTGIREQYF
TRBD1 | once | TRBJ2-2 | TRBV4-2 | TGTGCCAGCAGCCAAAGCACAGGGGACCGCGGGGAGCTGTTTTTT | CASSQSTGDRGELFF
TRBD1 | - | TRBJ2-7 | TRBV28 | TGTGCCAGCAGACCCCTGACAGGGTACTACGAGCAGTACTTC | CASRPLTGYYEQYF
- | - | TRBJ1-5 | TRBV6-5 | TGTGCCAGCAGTCGAAGCGGGGGGGGTCAGCCCCAGCATTTT | CASSRSGGGQPQHF
TRBD2 | - | TRBJ2-4 | TRBV19 | TGTGCCAGTAGTATCGGGTCCGGGAGGAGTTCTCTGGCCAAAAACATTCAGTACTTC | CASSIGSGRSSLAKNIQYF
TRBD2 | once | TRBJ2-2 | TRBV10-3 | TGTGCCATCAGTGATCATATGGCTAGCGGGAGACCGGTCGGGGAGCTGTTTTTT | CAISDHMASGRPVGELFF
- | - | TRBJ1-1 | TRBV6-1 | TGTGCCAGCAGTGATGCGGGATCGGGGCGGAACACTGAAGCTTTCTTT | CASSDAGSGRNTEAFF
- | - | TRBJ1-1 | TRBV6-5 | TGTGCCAGCAGTTTCAGGGAAGGGGACACTGAAGCTTTCTTT | CASSFREGDTEAFF
TRBD1 | - | TRBJ2-7 | TRBV6-5 | TGTGCCAGCAGTTATCGACAGGGAGTCCACGAGCAGTACTTC | CASSYRQGVHEQYF
TRBD1 | - | TRBJ2-7 | TRBV2 | TGTGCCAGCAGTGCACCGGGACAGGGGGTTAACGAGCAGTACTTC | CASSAPGQGVNEQYF
- | - | TRBJ2-3 | TRBV4-3 | TGCGCCAGCAGCCCTAGAAACAGGACCCTCACAGATACGCAGTATTTT | CASSPRNRTLTDTQYF